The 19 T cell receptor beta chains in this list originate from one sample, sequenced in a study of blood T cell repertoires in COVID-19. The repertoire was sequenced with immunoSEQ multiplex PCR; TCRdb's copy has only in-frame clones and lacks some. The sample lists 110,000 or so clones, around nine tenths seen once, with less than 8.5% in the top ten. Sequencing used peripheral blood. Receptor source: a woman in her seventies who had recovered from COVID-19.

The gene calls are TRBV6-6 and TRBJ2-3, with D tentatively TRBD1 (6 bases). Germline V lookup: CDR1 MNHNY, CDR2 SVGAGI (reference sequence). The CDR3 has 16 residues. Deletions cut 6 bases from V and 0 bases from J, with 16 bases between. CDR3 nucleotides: TGTGCCAGCAGACCACCCAGGACAGCTAGCACAGATACGCAGTATTTT. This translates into CASRPPRTASTDTQYF.

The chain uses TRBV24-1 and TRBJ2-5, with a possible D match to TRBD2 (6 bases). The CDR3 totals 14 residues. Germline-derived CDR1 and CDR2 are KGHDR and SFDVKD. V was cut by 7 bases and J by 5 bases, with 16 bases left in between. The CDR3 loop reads CATRAARGGETQYF. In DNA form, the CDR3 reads TGTGCCACCAGGGCAGCGCGGGGTGGGGAGACCCAGTACTTC.

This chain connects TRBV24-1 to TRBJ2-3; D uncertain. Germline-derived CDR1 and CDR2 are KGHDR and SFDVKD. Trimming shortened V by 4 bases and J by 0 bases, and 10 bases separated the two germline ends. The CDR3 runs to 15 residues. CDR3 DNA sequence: TGTGCCACCAGTGACCCCCCCCCTAGCACAGATACGCAGTATTTT. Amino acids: CATSDPPPSTDTQYF.

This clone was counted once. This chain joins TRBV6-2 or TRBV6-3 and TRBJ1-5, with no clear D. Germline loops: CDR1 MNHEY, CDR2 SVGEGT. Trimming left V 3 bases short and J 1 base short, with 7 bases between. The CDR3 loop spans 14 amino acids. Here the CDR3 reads CASSYGRSNQPQHF. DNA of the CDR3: TGTGCCAGCAGTTATGGGAGAAGCAATCAGCCCCAGCATTTT.

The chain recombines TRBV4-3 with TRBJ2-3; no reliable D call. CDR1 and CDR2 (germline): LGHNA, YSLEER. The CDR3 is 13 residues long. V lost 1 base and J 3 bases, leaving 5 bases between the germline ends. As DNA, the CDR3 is TGCGCCAGCAGCCAAGGCGAGACAGATACGCAGTATTTT. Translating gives CASSQGETDTQYF.

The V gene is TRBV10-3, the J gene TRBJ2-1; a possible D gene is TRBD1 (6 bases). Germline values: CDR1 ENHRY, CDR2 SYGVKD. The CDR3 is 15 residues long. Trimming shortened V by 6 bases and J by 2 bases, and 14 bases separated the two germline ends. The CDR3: CAISARDITYNEQFF. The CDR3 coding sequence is TGTGCCATCAGCGCCCGGGACATAACCTACAATGAGCAGTTCTTC.

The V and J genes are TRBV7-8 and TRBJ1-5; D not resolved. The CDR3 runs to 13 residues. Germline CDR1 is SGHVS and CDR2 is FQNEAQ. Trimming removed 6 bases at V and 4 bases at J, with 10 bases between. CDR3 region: CASSANRNQPQHF. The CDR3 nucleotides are TGTGCCAGCAGTGCTAATCGGAATCAGCCCCAGCATTTT.

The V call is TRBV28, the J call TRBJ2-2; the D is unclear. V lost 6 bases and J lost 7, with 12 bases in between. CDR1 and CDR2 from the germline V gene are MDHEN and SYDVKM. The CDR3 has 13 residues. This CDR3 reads CASRLDLVGELFF. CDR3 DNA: TGTGCCAGCAGACTCGACTTAGTCGGGGAGCTGTTTTTT.

The CDR3 DNA reads TGCGCCAGCAGCCAAGGACTAGCATTTCCCTACGAGCAGTACTTC. It encodes CASSQGLAFPYEQYF. The J gene is TRBJ2-7, the V gene TRBV4-3; 7 bases match TRBD2. There are 15 residues in the CDR3. Trimming took 1 base from V and 2 from J; bases not matched to a gene: 5. CDR1 is LGHNA, CDR2 YSLEER, per germline.

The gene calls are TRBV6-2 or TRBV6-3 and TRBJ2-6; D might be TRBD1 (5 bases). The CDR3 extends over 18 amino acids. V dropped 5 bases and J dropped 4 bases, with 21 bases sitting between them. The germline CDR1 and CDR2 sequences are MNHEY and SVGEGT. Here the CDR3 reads CASSPHRRALSGANVLTF. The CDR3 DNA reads TGTGCCAGCAGTCCCCATCGCAGGGCTCTTTCGGGGGCCAACGTCCTGACTTTC.

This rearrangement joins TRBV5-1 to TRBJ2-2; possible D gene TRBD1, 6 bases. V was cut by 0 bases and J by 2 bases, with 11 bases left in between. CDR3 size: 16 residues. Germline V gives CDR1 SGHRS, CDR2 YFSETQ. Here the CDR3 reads CASSLVTGRNTGELFF. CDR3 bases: TGCGCCAGCAGCTTGGTGACAGGCCGAAACACCGGGGAGCTGTTTTTT.

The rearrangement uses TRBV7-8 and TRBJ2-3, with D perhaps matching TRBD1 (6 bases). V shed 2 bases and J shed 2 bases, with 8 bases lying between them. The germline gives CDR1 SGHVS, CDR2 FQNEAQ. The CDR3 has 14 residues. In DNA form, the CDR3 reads TGTGCCAGCAGCTTAATGGGGGCCACAGATACGCAGTATTTT. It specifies CASSLMGATDTQYF. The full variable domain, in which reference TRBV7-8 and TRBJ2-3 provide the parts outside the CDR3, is GAGVSQSPRYKVAKRGQDVALRCDPISGHVSLFWYQQALGQGPEFLTYFQNEAQLDKSGLPSDRFFAERPEGSVSTLKIQRTQQEDSAVYLCASSLMGATDTQYFGPGTRLTVL.

The CDR3 nucleotides are TGTGCCAGCAGCTTCTGGACTAGCAGTTCCACAGATACGCAGTATTTT. This gives the protein CASSFWTSSSTDTQYF. The rearrangement uses TRBV11-2 and TRBJ2-3; 8 bases align to TRBD2. The junction had 7 bases not matched to a gene; V was cut back by 3 bases and J by 2 bases. CDR1 and CDR2 (germline): SGHAT, FQNNGV. The CDR3 length is 16 residues.

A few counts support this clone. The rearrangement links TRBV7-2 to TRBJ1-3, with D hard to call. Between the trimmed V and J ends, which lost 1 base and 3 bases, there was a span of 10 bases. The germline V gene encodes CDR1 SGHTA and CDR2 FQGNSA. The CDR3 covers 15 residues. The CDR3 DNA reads TGTGCCAGCAGCTTAGGACCCTCGGGTGGAAACACCATATATTTT. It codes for CASSLGPSGGNTIYF. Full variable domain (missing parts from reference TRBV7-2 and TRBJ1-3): GAGVSQSPSNKVTEKGKDVELRCDPISGHTALYWYRQSLGQGLEFLIYFQGNSAPDKSGLPSDRFSAERTGGSVSTLTIQRTQQEDSAVYLCASSLGPSGGNTIYFGEGSWLTVV.

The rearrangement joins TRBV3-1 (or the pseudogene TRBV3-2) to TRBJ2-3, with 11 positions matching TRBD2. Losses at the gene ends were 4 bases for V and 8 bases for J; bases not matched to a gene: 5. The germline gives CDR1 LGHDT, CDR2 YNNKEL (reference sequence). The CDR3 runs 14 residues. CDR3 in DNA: TGTGCCAGCAGCCCTAGCGGGAGGACGGGTACGCAGTATTTT. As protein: CASSPSGRTGTQYF.

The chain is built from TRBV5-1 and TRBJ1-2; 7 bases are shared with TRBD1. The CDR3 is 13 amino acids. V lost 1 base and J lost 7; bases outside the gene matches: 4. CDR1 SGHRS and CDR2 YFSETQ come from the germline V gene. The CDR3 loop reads CASSLQSGGGYTF. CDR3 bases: TGCGCCAGCAGCTTGCAGTCAGGGGGTGGCTACACCTTC.

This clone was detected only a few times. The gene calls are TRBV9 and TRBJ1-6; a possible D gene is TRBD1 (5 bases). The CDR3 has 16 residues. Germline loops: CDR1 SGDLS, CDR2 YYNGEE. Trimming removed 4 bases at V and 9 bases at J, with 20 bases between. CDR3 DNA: TGTGCCAGCAGCCCCCTCCCGCAGGGCCGGAGTTCACCCCTCCACTTT. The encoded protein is CASSPLPQGRSSPLHF.

CDR3 sequence (DNA): TGTGCCAGCAGTCCTAGCGGGGCAGCCAAAAACATTCAGTACTTC. Protein: CASSPSGAAKNIQYF. This chain uses TRBV6-6 with TRBJ2-4; TRBD2 agrees at 9 bases. This CDR3 is built from 15 residues. Germline loops: CDR1 MNHNY, CDR2 SVGAGI (reference sequence). Trimming removed 5 bases from V and 0 bases from J; junction bases left unmatched: 2.

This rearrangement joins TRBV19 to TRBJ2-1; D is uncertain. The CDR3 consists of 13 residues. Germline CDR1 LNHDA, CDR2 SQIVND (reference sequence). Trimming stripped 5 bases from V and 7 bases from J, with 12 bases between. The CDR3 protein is CASSLLHPNEQFF. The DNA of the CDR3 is TGTGCCAGTAGTCTTTTACATCCAAATGAGCAGTTCTTC.